The rows below give T cell receptor beta chains drawn from one sample of a study of shared clonotypes between healthy human individuals. TCRdb's copy holds only in-frame clones and misses some; the assay was immunoSEQ multiplex PCR. The sample holds some 1.5 million clones, more than 95% seen once. Sequenced input: naive CD4+ T cells sorted from blood. The receptors come from a man aged 25 to 45 in good health. The CDR3 runs from the conserved cysteine through the conserved F or W. A D gene is named only where the DNA matches it firmly. For some rows the clone size is stated as once, few or many, or as a class when expanded; others skip it.

.	TRBV15	TRBJ2-3	TRBD1	TGTGCCACCAGCAGGAAACAGGGGGTCACAGATACGCAGTATTTT	CATSRKQGVTDTQYF
.	TRBV18	TRBJ2-5	.	TGTGCCAGCTCACCTCCAGGGCGACAAGAGACCCAGTACTTC	CASSPPGRQETQYF
.	TRBV5-1	TRBJ2-4	.	TGCGCCAGCAGCCCCGGACAGAGAGAGGACATTCAGTACTTC	CASSPGQREDIQYF
.	TRBV10-1	TRBJ2-5	TRBD2	TGCGCCAGCAGTGACGGCGGGAGGGCCGGAGAGACCCAGTACTTC	CASSDGGRAGETQYF
.	TRBV2	TRBJ2-2	.	TGTGCCAGCAGTGGGTTAGCGGCCACCGGGGAGCTGTTTTTT	CASSGLAATGELFF
.	TRBV11-2	TRBJ2-7	.	TGTGCCAGCAACGCTCGCGGGTCGCAAGCCTACGAGCAGTACTTC	CASNARGSQAYEQYF
.	TRBV6-4	TRBJ1-1	.	TGTGCCAGCACTCCCGAGTATGGATGGACTGAAGCTTTCTTT	CASTPEYGWTEAFF
once	TRBV4-1	TRBJ1-1	.	TGCGCCAGCAGCCAAGTACAGGCGTGGGGGAACACTGAAGCTTTCTTT	CASSQVQAWGNTEAFF
.	TRBV28	TRBJ2-1	.	TGTGCCAGCAGTCCCCTTGGGGGGTTTTTTTCGGATGAGCAGTTCTTC	CASSPLGGFFSDEQFF
.	TRBV6-6	TRBJ1-3	.	TGTGCCAGCTGGGATGGGTGGCGATCTGGAAACACCATATATTTT	CASWDGWRSGNTIYF
.	TRBV27	TRBJ2-1	TRBD2	TGTGCCAGCAGCAAGCGGACTAGCGGGAGTAGAAATGAGCAGTTCTTC	CASSKRTSGSRNEQFF
.	TRBV19	TRBJ1-4	.	TGTGCCAGTAGTAGATTCGGGGCAGGAGTGGATGAAAAACTGTTTTTT	CASSRFGAGVDEKLFF
.	TRBV6-5	TRBJ1-4	.	TGTGCCAGCAGTCCTGGTCTAATCTATAATGAAAAACTGTTTTTT	CASSPGLIYNEKLFF
.	TRBV10-1	TRBJ2-2	.	TGCGCCAGCAGTGAGTCGGGGCAGCCACCCGGGGAGCTGTTTTTT	CASSESGQPPGELFF
.	TRBV19	TRBJ2-3	.	TGTGCCAGTAGTATCGTTCGGTGGACAGATACGCAGTATTTT	CASSIVRWTDTQYF
.	TRBV5-6	TRBJ2-7	.	TGTGCCAGCAGCTTGGCTTCAGGTTACGAGCAGTACTTC	CASSLASGYEQYF
.	TRBV15	TRBJ2-5	.	TGTGCCACCAGCAGGGGCCTCCAAGAGACCCAGTACTTC	CATSRGLQETQYF
.	TRBV5-4	TRBJ1-4	.	TGTGCCAGCAGCTTGGGACAGGAGGAACTGTTTTTT	CASSLGQEELFF
.	TRBV4-1	TRBJ2-5	.	TGCGCCAGCAGCCAATATACAGGGCGGGGAGAGACCCAGTACTTC	CASSQYTGRGETQYF
.	TRBV15	TRBJ2-5	.	TGTGCCACCAGCCGCGTCTCTAGGGGGGCCCAGTACTTC	CATSRVSRGAQYF
.	TRBV5-6	TRBJ1-5	TRBD1	TGTGCCAGCAGCATATACGACAGGGTAGGCAATCAGCCCCAGCATTTT	CASSIYDRVGNQPQHF
.	TRBV27	TRBJ2-7	TRBD2	TGTGCCAGCAGTGCCCAGCGGGGCTGGGCCTACGAGCAGTACTTC	CASSAQRGWAYEQYF
.	TRBV9	TRBJ2-1	.	TGTGCCAGCAGCGTCAAGCAAAGCTCCTACAATGAGCAGTTCTTC	CASSVKQSSYNEQFF
.	TRBV29-1	TRBJ2-5	TRBD2	TGCAGCGTTGTGTACGGGAGGGCCCGGGAGACCCAGTACTTC	CSVVYGRARETQYF
.	TRBV29-1	TRBJ2-5	.	TGCAGCGTTGCGGAACTAGCACTCGGAAGGGCCCAGTACTTC	CSVAELALGRAQYF
.	TRBV28	TRBJ1-5	.	TGTGCCAGCAGTTACGTAATTCAGCCCCAGCATTTT	CASSYVIQPQHF
once	TRBV9	TRBJ2-1	.	TGTGCCAGCAGCGTAGCTGAGAGATGGAGTGAGCAGTTCTTC	CASSVAERWSEQFF
.	TRBV4-1	TRBJ1-1	.	TGCGCCAGCAGCCAAATTGAGAGGCGGTTAGGATATCCTGAAGCTTTCTTT	CASSQIERRLGYPEAFF
.	TRBV7-8	TRBJ1-1	.	TGTGCCAGCAGCTTAGCAGTGCAAGTCGGAGCTGAAGCTTTCTTT	CASSLAVQVGAEAFF
once	TRBV4-3	TRBJ2-5	.	TGCGCCAGCAGCCAAGATTTGGGGGAACCGTACCAAGAGACCCAGTACTTC	CASSQDLGEPYQETQYF
.	TRBV5-1	TRBJ1-1	TRBD1	TGCGCCAGCAGCTTGGAAGGGACAGTCCCGATCGGCGACACTGAAGCTTTCTTT	CASSLEGTVPIGDTEAFF
.	TRBV6-5	TRBJ2-6	.	TGTGCCAGCAGTTACTCGCAAAGTTCTGGGGCCAACGTCCTGACTTTC	CASSYSQSSGANVLTF
.	TRBV4-3	TRBJ2-7	.	TGCGCCAGCAGCCATGCTACGCGGGACTACGAGCAGTACTTC	CASSHATRDYEQYF
.	TRBV5-5	TRBJ2-7	.	TGTGCCAGCAGCTTGTCTTGGGGCCACGAGCAGTACTTC	CASSLSWGHEQYF
.	TRBV5-8	TRBJ2-5	.	TGTGCCAGCAGCTTCGTTGAGCGCCAAGAGACCCAGTACTTC	CASSFVERQETQYF
once	TRBV5-1	TRBJ2-7	TRBD2	TGCGCCAGCAGCATCGGACTAGCGGATTCCTACGAGCAGTACTTC	CASSIGLADSYEQYF
.	TRBV5-1	TRBJ2-6	.	TGCGCCAGCAGCTTGTCGACAGGCGGTTCTGGGGCCAACGTCCTGACTTTC	CASSLSTGGSGANVLTF